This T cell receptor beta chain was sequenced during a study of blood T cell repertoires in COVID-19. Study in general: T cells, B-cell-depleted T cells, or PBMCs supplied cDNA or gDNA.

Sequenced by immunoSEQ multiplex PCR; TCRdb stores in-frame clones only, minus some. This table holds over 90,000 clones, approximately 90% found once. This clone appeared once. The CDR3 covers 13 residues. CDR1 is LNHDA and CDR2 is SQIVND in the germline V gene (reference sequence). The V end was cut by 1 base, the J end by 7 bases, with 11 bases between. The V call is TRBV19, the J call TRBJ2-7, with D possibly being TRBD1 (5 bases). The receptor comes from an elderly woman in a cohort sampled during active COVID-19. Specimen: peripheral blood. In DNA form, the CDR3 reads TGTGCCAGTAGTATAGTCCAGGGATGGGAGCAGTACTTC. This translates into CASSIVQGWEQYF.